This T cell receptor (beta chain) was captured in a study of beta chain features in type 1 diabetes. The study, taken as a whole, reports: Within patients, naive, central memory and Treg TCRB repertoires seemed more similar than within healthy donors.

Naive, central memory, regulatory and stem cell-like memory cells within the CD4+ compartment were sorted using CD45RO/CCR7/CD25/CD127/CD95/CD27. Purity above 98% was achieved in all sorted populations. This clone showed up just a few times. Antigen: not known. The CDR3 contains 15 residues. V lost 0 bases and J 5 bases, leaving 14 bases between the germline ends. Germline CDR1 reads SGHRS; CDR2 reads YFSETQ. The entirety of the isolated RNA underwent reverse transcription, so expressed TCRB transcripts were sequenced. The average output of naive, central memory and regulatory T cell samples was several million reads. Here immunoSEQ multiplex PCR was the method, and the copy in TCRdb shows in-frame clones only, minus some. The sample has around 500,000 clones, roughly 30% seen once; the top ten hold almost 0.065%.

The sample consisted of naive CD4+ T cells from blood. This TCR derives from a man between 18 and 35 years old in good health. The chain combines TRBV5-1 with TRBJ1-1; the D gene is possibly TRBD1 (6 bases). In nucleotides, the CDR3 is TGCGCCAGCAGCTTGGAAGGACAGTTCCGAACTGAAGCTTTCTTT. Its translation: CASSLEGQFRTEAFF.